This is a list of T cell receptor beta chains from one sample in a study of T cells after yellow fever vaccination. MiXCR, run by TCRdb on the 5' RACE reads, gives a single entry per CDR3 protein. The table lists about 340,000 distinct CDR3 sequences, approximately 13% of them singletons. The source material was CD4+ T cells sorted from PBMCs, sampled 15 days after the yellow fever booster vaccination. Receptors originate from a man between 18 and 29 years old who received the YFV17D yellow fever vaccine. Each CDR3 is given with its conserved first and last residue. The order of the fields is clone size, J gene, D gene, CDR3 length, V gene, CDR3 protein, CDR3 DNA. D genes are given only for firm matches. Some rows have no size entry. The others give once, few or many, or a class for an expanded clone.

few,TRBJ2-7,.,13,TRBV18,CASLDRPRGEQYF,TGTGCCAGCCTCGACAGGCCCAGGGGCGAGCAGTACTTC
many,TRBJ1-1,.,12,TRBV5-1,CASSSSLAEAFF,TGCGCCAGCAGCTCGAGCCTCGCTGAAGCTTTCTTT
few,TRBJ2-3,TRBD2,17,TRBV9,CASSETTSGGARDTQYF,TGTGCCAGCAGCGAGACGACTAGCGGGGGGGCAAGGGATACGCAGTATTTT
.,TRBJ2-7,TRBD1,13,TRBV12-5,CASGIGQGYEQYF,TGTGCTAGTGGTATCGGACAGGGCTACGAGCAGTACTTC
.,TRBJ2-2,TRBD2,19,TRBV5-1,CASSLAPGLAGGHTGELFF,TGCGCCAGCAGCTTGGCCCCGGGACTAGCGGGGGGGCACACCGGGGAGCTGTTTTTT
.,TRBJ1-3,.,13,TRBV7-8,CASRQLLGNTIYF,TGTGCCAGCAGGCAACTCCTTGGAAACACCATATATTTT
.,TRBJ2-2,.,17,TRBV3-2,CASSQDVAPEGTGELFF,TGTGCCAGCAGCCAAGATGTAGCCCCCGAGGGCACCGGGGAGCTGTTTTTT
few,TRBJ2-1,TRBD2,13,TRBV4-3,CASSATSNDEQFF,TGCGCCAGCAGCGCGACTAGCAACGATGAGCAGTTCTTC
.,TRBJ2-1,TRBD2,15,TRBV7-9,CASSLSGGAYNEQFF,TGTGCCAGCAGCCTTAGCGGGGGGGCCTACAATGAGCAGTTCTTC
few,TRBJ2-3,TRBD1,15,TRBV7-3,CASSFGQGNMDTQYF,TGTGCCAGCAGCTTTGGACAGGGGAATATGGATACGCAGTATTTT
many,TRBJ2-1,.,13,TRBV10-3,CAIREGSYNEQFF,TGTGCCATCAGGGAGGGGAGTTACAATGAGCAGTTCTTC
.,TRBJ2-2,TRBD1,17,TRBV4-2,CASSQDPRQGHKGELFF,TGTGCCAGCAGCCAAGACCCCAGACAGGGTCATAAAGGGGAGCTGTTTTTT
few,TRBJ1-6,TRBD1,15,TRBV18,CASSPYRDSNSPLHF,TGTGCCAGCTCGCCCTATCGGGACAGTAATTCACCCCTCCACTTT
many,TRBJ1-1,.,15,TRBV12-3/TRBV12-4,CASSLDRVGITEAFF,TGTGCCAGCAGTTTAGACAGGGTCGGAATAACTGAAGCTTTCTTT
few,TRBJ1-2,TRBD1,13,TRBV5-1,CASSLSPGGGYTF,TGCGCCAGCAGCTTGAGCCCAGGGGGCGGCTACACCTTC
few,TRBJ1-2,TRBD1,13,TRBV6-2/TRBV6-3,CASSRGQEDGYTF,TGTGCCAGCAGCCGGGGACAGGAGGACGGCTACACCTTC
.,TRBJ1-2,.,12,TRBV5-1,CASSSQGVGYTF,TGCGCCAGCAGCTCACAAGGGGTCGGCTACACCTTC
.,TRBJ1-5,.,14,TRBV6-5,CASSFDRKNQPQHF,TGTGCCAGCAGTTTCGACAGAAAGAATCAGCCCCAGCATTTT
few,TRBJ2-2,TRBD1,15,TRBV20-1,CSAKKTGARTGELFF,TGCAGTGCTAAAAAAACAGGGGCCAGGACCGGGGAGCTGTTTTTT
many,TRBJ1-2,.,15,TRBV28,CASSETGDSNYGYTF,TGTGCCAGCAGCGAGACAGGAGATTCTAACTATGGCTACACCTTC
.,TRBJ2-7,.,14,TRBV24-1,CATSDTGHSSEQYF,TGTGCCACCAGTGATACGGGACACTCCTCCGAGCAGTACTTC
.,TRBJ1-2,TRBD1,15,TRBV12-3/TRBV12-4,CASRPDRPGGSGYTF,TGTGCCAGCAGGCCCGACCGCCCAGGGGGCTCTGGCTACACCTTC
.,TRBJ2-5,.,14,TRBV3-1,CASSTRGGGETQYF,TGTGCCAGCAGCACCAGGGGGGGTGGGGAGACCCAGTACTTC
many,TRBJ2-2,.,14,TRBV24-1,CATSDWTNTGELFF,TGTGCCACCAGTGATTGGACGAACACCGGGGAGCTGTTTTTT
few,TRBJ2-1,TRBD2,15,TRBV4-2,CASSQVASGFNEQFF,TGTGCCAGCAGCCAAGTGGCTAGCGGGTTTAATGAGCAGTTCTTC
.,TRBJ2-5,.,14,TRBV12-3/TRBV12-4,CASSLGGSLETQYF,TGTGCCAGCAGTTTGGGGGGCAGTTTAGAGACCCAGTACTTC
many,TRBJ2-3,.,14,TRBV15,CATSRVGLGDTQYF,TGTGCCACCAGCAGAGTGGGGCTCGGAGATACGCAGTATTTT
.,TRBJ2-3,.,12,TRBV12-3/TRBV12-4,CASSPVLVTQYF,TGTGCCAGCAGCCCGGTATTAGTTACGCAGTATTTT
few,TRBJ2-1,.,11,TRBV10-3,CAISESGYGIF,TGTGCCATCAGTGAGTCAGGTTACGGTATCTTC
few,TRBJ1-5,.,16,TRBV4-1,CASSQGPSRGDQPQHF,TGCGCCAGCAGCCAGGGTCCCAGCAGAGGAGATCAGCCCCAGCATTTT
few,TRBJ1-1,.,12,TRBV6-2/TRBV6-3,CASSPWQGEAFF,TGTGCCAGCAGTCCCTGGCAGGGCGAAGCTTTCTTT
few,TRBJ1-4,.,15,TRBV11-2,CASSPISTGSEKLFF,TGTGCCAGCAGCCCAATTTCCACAGGGTCCGAAAAACTGTTTTTT
.,TRBJ2-1,.,15,TRBV5-1,CASSTGHVSYNEQFF,TGCGCCAGCAGCACCGGACACGTAAGTTACAATGAGCAGTTCTTC
.,TRBJ2-3,TRBD2,15,TRBV4-3,CASSQLAGVTDTQYF,TGCGCCAGCAGCCAGCTAGCGGGGGTCACAGATACGCAGTATTTT
many,TRBJ2-3,.,14,TRBV18,CASSPVVSTDTQYF,TGTGCCAGCTCACCCGTGGTCAGCACAGATACGCAGTATTTT